Listed here are 24 T cell receptor beta chains from one sample, sequenced in a study of shared clonotypes between healthy human individuals. The table came from immunoSEQ multiplex PCR; TCRdb's copy has only in-frame clones and leaves some out. The sample lists about 470,000 clones, roughly 80% occurring once. The sequenced sample was PBMCs. These receptors were obtained from a woman in her thirties or forties in good health. Some clones in this sample may be carry-over from other donors' samples.

In its sample, this clone was seen a few times. This chain links TRBV30 with TRBJ1-1, with D possibly TRBD1 on 5 matching bases. The CDR3 sequence is 13 residues long. Germline CDR1 and CDR2: GTSNPN and SVGIG (reference sequence). The V gene lost 2 bases and the J gene lost 3 bases, with 10 bases spanning the gap. CDR3 bases: TGTGCCTGGAGTCGGGGGGTGGACACTGAAGCTTTCTTT. It yields the protein CAWSRGVDTEAFF.

This chain uses TRBV7-6 with TRBJ2-7; a possible D gene is TRBD2 (6 bases). Looked up from germline, CDR1 is SGHVS and CDR2 is FNYEAQ. This CDR3 is 13 amino acids long. The germline V and J ends were trimmed by 5 bases and 9 bases, with 17 bases remaining between them. The CDR3, as DNA: TGTGCCAGCAGCCGGGACTCCAGAGTCGGGCAGTACTTC. It encodes CASSRDSRVGQYF. The whole variable domain, remainder taken from reference TRBV7-6 and TRBJ2-7, is GAGVSQSPRYKVTKRGQDVALRCDPISGHVSLYWYRQALGQGPEFLTYFNYEAQQDKSGLPNDRFSAERPEGSISTLTIQRTEQRDSAMYRCASSRDSRVGQYFGPGTRLTVT.

The chain recombines TRBV7-2 with TRBJ1-4; no firm D call. Germline assignment: CDR1 SGHTA and CDR2 FQGNSA. V was trimmed by 1 base and J by 6 bases, leaving 12 bases between them. The CDR3 loop spans 15 amino acids. The CDR3 nucleotides read TGTGCCAGCAGCTTAGGAGGGAGCGGATATGAAAAACTGTTTTTT. Its protein is CASSLGGSGYEKLFF.

V and J are TRBV10-2 and TRBJ2-7; D might be TRBD1 or TRBD2, each matching 5 bases. The CDR3 loop spans 16 amino acids. V was pared by 7 bases and J by 2 bases, with 21 bases between. Germline V CDR1 and CDR2: WSHSY, SAAADI. This CDR3 is CASMGLRGPIPYEQYF. CDR3 nucleotides: TGCGCCAGCATGGGGCTCCGAGGGCCAATCCCCTACGAGCAGTACTTC.

Notes on this clone: At the DNA level, this CDR3 is encoded by other sequences in the same sample as well. The genes are TRBV20-1 and TRBJ2-7, with D hard to call. CDR1 and CDR2 (germline): DFQATT, SNEGSKA (reference sequence). The V end lost 0 bases, the J end lost 4 bases, and 4 bases lay between the germline ends. CDR3 length: 11 residues. The CDR3 is CSARDNYEQYF. CDR3 coding DNA: TGCAGTGCTAGAGATAATTACGAGCAGTACTTC.

The chain is built from TRBV11-2 and TRBJ2-7; D perhaps matches TRBD2 (6 bases). Germline V CDR1 and CDR2: SGHAT, FQNNGV. The CDR3 totals 15 residues. Trimming left V 7 bases short and J 1 base short, with 17 bases between. DNA of the CDR3: TGTGCCAGCAAGCCTTCCGGGGACTTTTCCTACGAGCAGTACTTC. It is translated as CASKPSGDFSYEQYF.

The rearrangement joins TRBV7-9 to TRBJ2-1, with D uncertain. CDR1 and CDR2 (germline): SEHNR, FQNEAQ (reference sequence). CDR3 length equals 13 residues. V was cut by 1 base and J by 5 bases, with 6 bases left in between. CDR3 DNA sequence: TGTGCCAGCAGCTTAGACGTCAACAATGAGCAGTTCTTC. The encoded protein is CASSLDVNNEQFF.

V is TRBV6-1 and J is TRBJ1-5, with TRBD1 matching over 7 bases. This CDR3 has 14 residues. Germline lookup yields CDR1 MNHNS and CDR2 SASEGT. V dropped 6 bases and J dropped 3; count of bases not matched to a gene: 5. CDR3 nucleotides: TGTGCCAGCAGAATCGGACAGGTCAATCAGCCCCAGCATTTT. It encodes CASRIGQVNQPQHF.

This clone was found once. The chain employs TRBV5-1 and TRBJ1-1; D unresolved. Germline V gene data show CDR1 as SGHRS and CDR2 as YFSETQ. The CDR3 is made up of 11 amino acids. Between the trimmed V and J ends, which lost 0 bases and 7 bases, there was a span of 4 bases. CDR3 residues: CASSLDREAFF. The CDR3 nucleotides are TGCGCCAGCAGCTTGGACCGTGAAGCTTTCTTT.

This clone was observed at least ten times. V gene TRBV27 combines with J gene TRBJ2-1; tentatively, D is TRBD2 (5 bases). Per the germline V gene, CDR1 is MNHEY and CDR2 is SMNVEV (reference sequence). Trimming took off 1 base at V and 9 bases at J, with 10 bases between the two ends. The CDR3 is 13 amino acids. The CDR3 here is CASSLYREGEQFF. The DNA of the CDR3 is TGTGCCAGCAGTTTATACCGGGAAGGTGAGCAGTTCTTC.

This clone has just a few counts. V gene TRBV28 combines with J gene TRBJ1-3; D might be TRBD1 (5 bases). V was pared by 3 bases and J by 0 bases, with 12 bases between. The V gene's germline CDR1 is MDHEN and CDR2 SYDVKM. The CDR3 has 16 amino acids. Here the CDR3 reads CASSFWSGGSGNTIYF. DNA of the CDR3: TGTGCCAGCAGTTTTTGGAGTGGGGGCTCTGGAAACACCATATATTTT. Variable domain in full (rest from reference TRBV28 and TRBJ1-3): DVKVTQSSRYLVKRTGEKVFLECVQDMDHENMFWYRQDPGLGLRLIYFSYDVKMKEKGDIPEGYSVSREKKERFSLILESASTNQTSMYLCASSFWSGGSGNTIYFGEGSWLTVV.

The V gene is TRBV2, the J gene TRBJ2-5; no clear D. Trimming removed 5 bases at V and 1 base at J, with 2 bases between. Germline values: CDR1 SNHLY, CDR2 FYNNEI. The CDR3 covers 11 residues. DNA of the CDR3: TGTGCCAGCAGTTTCCAAGAGACCCAGTACTTC. Its translation: CASSFQETQYF.

The chain links TRBV19 to TRBJ2-7; 9 positions agree with TRBD2. Looked up from germline, CDR1 is LNHDA and CDR2 is SQIVND (reference sequence). Trimming removed 3 bases from V and 0 bases from J; junction bases left unmatched: 6. The CDR3 covers 16 residues. CDR3 sequence (DNA): TGTGCCAGTAGTATTGGTGGCGGGAGGGCCTCCTACGAGCAGTACTTC. Translated, it gives CASSIGGGRASYEQYF. The entire variable domain, with the rest obtained from reference TRBV19 and TRBJ2-7, is as follows: DGGITQSPKYLFRKEGQNVTLSCEQNLNHDAMYWYRQDPGQGLRLIYYSQIVNDFQKGDIAEGYSVSREKKESFPLTVTSAQKNPTAFYLCASSIGGGRASYEQYFGPGTRLTVT.

In this sample, this clone turned up a few times. J is TRBJ2-1 and V is TRBV4-1; 8 nucleotides agree with TRBD2. With 0 bases clipped from V and 4 bases from J, the junction kept 5 bases outside the gene matches. Germline CDR1 MGHRA, CDR2 YSYEKL. The CDR3 is made up of 16 amino acids. The CDR3 protein is CASSQDKASGYNEQFF. The CDR3, as DNA: TGCGCCAGCAGCCAAGATAAGGCTAGCGGGTACAATGAGCAGTTCTTC.

This chain uses TRBV5-6 with TRBJ2-3; D is perhaps TRBD1 (6 bases). Trimming removed 1 base from V and 4 bases from J, with 13 bases in between. Per the germline V gene, CDR1 is SGHDT and CDR2 is YYEEEE. There are 15 residues in the CDR3. CDR3: CASSLTGSEADTQYF. The CDR3 DNA reads as TGTGCCAGCAGCTTGACAGGGAGTGAGGCAGATACGCAGTATTTT.

This clone was detected ten times or more. The chain is built from TRBV11-1 and TRBJ2-3, with D possibly TRBD1 on 5 matching bases. The length of the CDR3 is 14 residues. CDR1 is SGHAT and CDR2 is FQDESV in the germline V gene (reference sequence). V gave up 6 bases and J gave up 0 bases, with 10 bases separating them. CDR3 nucleotide sequence: TGTGCCAGCAGTCTCGACAGCAGCACAGATACGCAGTATTTT. This codes for CASSLDSSTDTQYF.

The chain combines TRBV10-2 with TRBJ2-1; 8 bases are a match to TRBD2. The CDR3 consists of 15 residues. Germline V CDR1 and CDR2: WSHSY, SAAADI. V trimming: 3 bases; J trimming: 4 bases; junction bases outside the gene matches: 5. CDR3: CASSEERELYNEQFF. CDR3 bases: TGCGCCAGCAGTGAAGAGCGGGAGTTATACAATGAGCAGTTCTTC.

This clone has a single count. The J gene is TRBJ2-6, the V gene TRBV27; 8 nucleotides align to TRBD1. J was trimmed by 0 bases and V by 4 bases; bases with no gene match: 11. This CDR3 is built from 19 residues. Germline V gene sequence: CDR1 MNHEY, CDR2 SMNVEV (reference sequence). In nucleotides, the CDR3 is TGTGCCAGCAGTTCACATTCCCGGACAGGGCGCTCTGGGGCCAACGTCCTGACTTTC. This encodes CASSSHSRTGRSGANVLTF.

The CDR3 DNA sequence: TGTGCCTGGCGGGACAGGCCACCAACTGAAGCTTTCTTT. This encodes CAWRDRPPTEAFF. The rearrangement links TRBV30 to TRBJ1-1; 8 positions agree with TRBD1. The germline V gene has CDR1 GTSNPN and CDR2 SVGIG (reference sequence). The V and J ends lost 5 bases and 5 bases, in that order; junction bases with no gene match: 7. CDR3 size: 13 residues.

This clone was detected only a few times. At one end, the junction sequence differs from germline, possibly due to a read error. In DNA form, the CDR3 reads TGCGCCAGCAGCGAAGAGGGGGGGGGAAGCGTTTACGAGCAGTACTTC. As protein: CASSEEGGGSVYEQYF. The genes are TRBV4-3 and TRBJ2-7; TRBD2 might be the D (7 bases). In germline, CDR1 is LGHNA, CDR2 YSLEER. The CDR3 spans 16 residues.

The CDR3 sequence is CASSIATGTGSYGYTF. The CDR3 coding sequence is TGTGCCAGTAGTATAGCCACCGGGACAGGTAGCTATGGCTACACCTTC. The V call is TRBV19, the J call TRBJ1-2, with 8 nucleotides matching TRBD1. The V gene end was trimmed by 1 base and the J gene end by 4 bases; junction bases not matched to a gene: 8. Germline-derived CDR1 and CDR2 are LNHDA and SQIVND (reference sequence). CDR3 length: 16 residues.

The rearrangement joins TRBV29-1 to TRBJ2-1; tentatively, D is TRBD2 (6 bases). Germline CDR1 is SQVTM and CDR2 is ANQGSEA. V was trimmed by 3 bases and J by 5 bases, leaving 11 bases between them. This CDR3 is built from 13 residues. The CDR3 region has the DNA TGCAGCGTTGATCGGCGGGAACACAATGAGCAGTTCTTC. Protein: CSVDRREHNEQFF.

This clone has a handful of counts. The chain is built from TRBV30 and TRBJ1-5; D is unclear. The CDR3 spans 14 residues. V shed 0 bases and J shed 5 bases, with 11 bases lying between them. Germline V gives CDR1 GTSNPN, CDR2 SVGIG (reference sequence). CDR3 region: CAWSVQGNYQPQHF. DNA for the CDR3: TGTGCCTGGAGTGTGCAAGGGAATTATCAGCCCCAGCATTTT.

This clone appeared a few times. V is TRBV7-6 and J is TRBJ2-7; D is perhaps TRBD2 (6 bases). Trimming pared 4 bases from V and 7 bases from J, leaving 23 bases between. Germline V CDR1 and CDR2: SGHVS, FNYEAQ. The CDR3 has 16 amino acids. The CDR3 DNA follows: TGTGCCAGCAGCTCGAACCCTGCGGGGACCCGGGGGGAGCAGTACTTC. Translation gives CASSSNPAGTRGEQYF.